The 23 T cell receptor beta chains listed next were all sequenced from one sample in a study of human T cells and chemical hapten exposure. Time point: pre-sensitization, week 0. Treatment noted: therapeutic diphenylcyclopropenone sensitization with weekly scalp DPC. TCRdb redid the calling of the RACE reads with MiXCR, one entry per CDR3 protein. The table lists some 300,000 distinct CDR3 sequences, around 5.5% of them singletons, with roughly 8.2% in the top ten. The sample in question was whole blood, obtained in connection with sensitization to the hapten diphenylcyclopropenone (DPC). Source of these receptors: a woman aged 18-29 years with alopecia areata. Some clones in this sample may be carry-over from other donors' samples.

This clonotype was picked up a small number of times. This sequence joins TRBV20-1 and TRBJ1-1; perhaps TRBD1 as D (5 bases). V dropped 2 bases and J dropped 2 bases, with 21 bases sitting between them. This CDR3 is built from 17 residues. Germline CDR1 and CDR2: DFQATT and SNEGSKA (reference sequence). CDR3 in DNA: TGCAGTGCTAGACGATTTGGGGGAGAGGGACTAAACACTGAAGCTTTCTTT. This codes for CSARRFGGEGLNTEAFF.

The chain joins TRBV14 to TRBJ2-1; perhaps TRBD2 as D (6 bases). Trimming left V 1 base short and J 12 bases short, with 13 bases between. CDR3 size: 13 residues. The germline CDR1 and CDR2 sequences are SGHDN and FVKESK. CDR3 nucleotides: TGTGCCAGCAGCCAAGCGTCGGCGGGGAGGCAGTTCTTC. It yields the protein CASSQASAGRQFF.

The V gene is TRBV12-5, the J gene TRBJ1-1; D is unclear. Trimming cost V 5 bases and J 1 base, with 8 bases left between them. CDR3 length equals 13 residues. CDR1 is LGHNT, CDR2 FRNRAP, per germline. CDR3 region: CASGLLTNTEAFF. CDR3 DNA sequence: TGTGCTAGTGGTCTCCTTACGAACACTGAAGCTTTCTTT.

This clonotype was counted only a few times. The chain is built from TRBV6-2 or TRBV6-3 and TRBJ2-1; 7 bases align to TRBD2. The CDR3 covers 17 residues. Per germline, CDR1 MNHEY and CDR2 SVGEGT. V trimming: 4 bases; J trimming: 0 bases; junction bases outside the gene matches: 9. CDR3 DNA sequence: TGTGCCAGCAGTTCTCCCTGGGGGGGAAGCTCCTACAATGAGCAGTTCTTC. It encodes CASSSPWGGSSYNEQFF.

The chain uses TRBV6-5 and TRBJ2-3, with D maybe TRBD2 (5 bases). This CDR3 spans 17 amino acids. Germline CDR1 is MNHEY and CDR2 is SVGAGI. V lost 4 bases and J lost 0, with 17 bases in between. The CDR3 nucleotides are TGTGCCAGCAGTTCCCGGGAAACTCTGACAAGCACAGATACGCAGTATTTT. It translates to CASSSRETLTSTDTQYF.

This clonotype was recorded at least ten times. This sequence joins TRBV12-3 or TRBV12-4 and TRBJ1-2, with D possibly matching TRBD1 (5 bases). The CDR3 spans 15 residues. Trimming removed 1 base from V and 1 base from J, with 10 bases in between. The CDR3 nucleotides are TGTGCCAGCAGTTTAGGGCAGGGAAGTAACTATGGCTACACCTTC. It encodes CASSLGQGSNYGYTF.

This clonotype was picked up a small number of times. This chain connects TRBV2 to TRBJ2-3, with D perhaps matching TRBD2 (6 bases). CDR1 SNHLY and CDR2 FYNNEI come from the germline V gene. This CDR3 spans 16 amino acids. V was cut by 5 bases and J by 1 base, with 16 bases left in between. The CDR3 spells CASSPRAGRRTDTQYF. The CDR3, as DNA: TGTGCCAGCAGTCCCCGGGCCGGGAGACGCACAGATACGCAGTATTTT.

This clonotype was detected a few times. The V gene is TRBV4-1, the J gene TRBJ1-4; D perhaps matches TRBD1 (5 bases). V was pared by 3 bases and J by 11 bases, with 10 bases between. The germline gives CDR1 MGHRA, CDR2 YSYEKL. This CDR3 spans 12 amino acids. This chain's CDR3 is CASSHSGTKLFF. Written as DNA, the CDR3 is TGCGCCAGCAGCCATTCCGGGACCAAACTGTTTTTT.

This clonotype was seen a few times. V usage is TRBV6-5 and J usage is TRBJ1-1; TRBD1 matches at 10 bases. V was pared by 7 bases and J by 10 bases, with 6 bases of the junction left unmatched. Germline V gene data show CDR1 as MNHEY and CDR2 as SVGAGI. The CDR3 sequence is 12 residues long. For the CDR3, the DNA is TGTGCCAGCACCACGACAGGGGGCTCAGCTTTCTTT. Translating it yields CASTTTGGSAFF.

This clonotype showed up many times. In nucleotides, the CDR3 is TGTGCCAGCAAAGGAGTGGGGGGCCCCATCACAGATACGCAGTATTTT. Amino acid sequence: CASKGVGGPITDTQYF. This rearrangement joins TRBV2 to TRBJ2-3; D may be TRBD1 or TRBD2 (6 bases each). CDR3 length equals 16 residues. Germline V gene lookup returns CDR1 SNHLY and CDR2 FYNNEI. The V and J ends lost 7 bases and 2 bases respectively, with 19 bases between them.

This chain uses TRBV6-5 with TRBJ1-2; no firm D call. Germline CDR1 MNHEY, CDR2 SVGAGI. CDR3 size: 14 residues. Between the trimmed V and J ends, which lost 2 bases and 0 bases, there was a span of 7 bases. The CDR3 protein is CASSYGVANYGYTF. The CDR3 DNA follows: TGTGCCAGCAGTTACGGCGTAGCTAACTATGGCTACACCTTC.

This clonotype showed up many times. The V gene is TRBV11-2, the J gene TRBJ2-5; D may be TRBD1 (5 bases). Germline values: CDR1 SGHAT, CDR2 FQNNGV. There are 13 residues in the CDR3. V shed 1 base and J shed 9 bases, with 12 bases lying between them. CDR3 residues: CASSLGGPRAQYF. In DNA, the CDR3 is TGTGCCAGCAGCTTAGGGGGCCCCAGGGCCCAGTACTTC.

CDR3 residues: CASSLGHEAGANVLTF. The CDR3 DNA follows: TGTGCCAGCAGCTTAGGCCACGAGGCGGGGGCCAACGTCCTGACTTTC. V gene TRBV11-2 combines with J gene TRBJ2-6; D gene unclear. CDR1 is SGHAT, CDR2 FQNNGV, per germline. The CDR3 totals 16 residues. V lost 1 base, J lost 4 bases, and 11 bases lay in between.

The table lists this clonotype with a few counts. The J gene is TRBJ1-1, the V gene TRBV10-3; TRBD1 is a possible D gene (5 bases). V gave up 6 bases and J gave up 3 bases, with 11 bases separating them. Germline-derived CDR1 and CDR2 are ENHRY and SYGVKD. This CDR3 region has 13 residues. The DNA for the CDR3 is TGTGCCATCAGCGCGAAAGGGGACACTGAAGCTTTCTTT. This gives the protein CAISAKGDTEAFF.

The CDR3 DNA follows: TGCGCCAGCAGCCAAGATAAGGGTCCTGATACGCAGTATTTT. Its protein is CASSQDKGPDTQYF. The chain uses TRBV4-3 and TRBJ2-3; D gene unclear. The germline CDR1 and CDR2 sequences are LGHNA and YSLEER. V lost 0 bases and J lost 6, with 10 bases in between. The CDR3 contains 14 residues.

This chain uses TRBV28 with TRBJ1-1; a weak D match, TRBD1 (6 bases). Per the germline V gene, CDR1 is MDHEN and CDR2 is SYDVKM. The CDR3 runs to 16 residues. Trimming removed 5 bases from V and 6 bases from J, with 22 bases in between. The CDR3 nucleotides are TGTGCCAGCAGTGCCAACCTCTGGACAGAGAGCCCTGAAGCTTTCTTT. This gives the protein CASSANLWTESPEAFF.

This clonotype was counted ten times or more. The genes are TRBV5-5 and TRBJ2-5; weak D call: TRBD2 (6 bases). The CDR3 sequence is 12 residues long. V lost 3 bases and J lost 4, with 7 bases in between. Germline V lookup: CDR1 SGHKS, CDR2 YYEKEE (reference sequence). The CDR3 bases are TGTGCCAGCAGCTCCGGGGGAGAGACCCAGTACTTC. Translating gives CASSSGGETQYF.

The chain uses TRBV24-1 and TRBJ2-1, with D maybe TRBD1 (5 bases). The CDR3 is 13 residues long. CDR1 KGHDR and CDR2 SFDVKD come from the germline V gene. In DNA, the CDR3 is TGTGCAACCGAACAAGGGGCGGACAATGAGCAGTTCTTC. Its protein is CATEQGADNEQFF.

In its sample, this clonotype was seen many times. The chain links TRBV20-1 to TRBJ1-3, with D perhaps TRBD1 (5 bases). Germline V gene lookup returns CDR1 DFQATT and CDR2 SNEGSKA (reference sequence). V lost 1 base and J 8 bases, leaving 18 bases between the germline ends. The CDR3 has 15 amino acids. The CDR3 sequence is CSARARAGARDTIYF. The DNA of the CDR3 is TGCAGTGCTAGAGCCCGGGCCGGGGCACGGGACACCATATATTTT.

CDR3 protein: CASSQMSLAGVDTQYF. CDR3 DNA sequence: TGTGCCAGCAGCCAAATGTCACTAGCGGGGGTAGATACGCAGTATTTT. The rearrangement uses TRBV3-1 and TRBJ2-3; 11 bases map to TRBD2. The CDR3 totals 16 residues. Germline assignment: CDR1 LGHDT and CDR2 YNNKEL (reference sequence). The ends lost 2 bases at V and 5 bases at J; junction bases unmatched: 6.

This clonotype was seen repeatedly, ten times or more. The CDR3 region is CSVDLDRNTDTQYF. CDR3 DNA: TGCAGCGTTGATCTCGACAGAAACACAGATACGCAGTATTTT. The chain uses TRBV29-1 and TRBJ2-3; D perhaps matches TRBD1 (5 bases). Trimming pared 3 bases from V and 2 bases from J, leaving 12 bases between. Germline CDR1 SQVTM, CDR2 ANQGSEA. The CDR3 has 14 amino acids.

On this clonotype itself: A read error may explain this, as a much larger clone is one base away. The chain uses TRBV29-1 and TRBJ1-3; D not resolved. V lost 5 bases to trimming and J lost 3 bases, with 11 bases between them. CDR1 is SQVTM and CDR2 is ANQGSEA in the germline V gene. CDR3 length: 13 residues. Written as DNA, the CDR3 is TGCAGCGTTCCGCGGTATTATGGAAACACCATATATTTT. Amino acid sequence: CSVPRYYGNTIYF. The full variable domain, rest sourced from reference TRBV29-1 and TRBJ1-3, is SAVISQKPSRDICQRGTSLTIQCQVDSQVTMMFWYRQQPGQSLTLIATANQGSEATYESGFVIDKFPISRPNLTFSTLTVSNMSPEDSSIYLCSVPRYYGNTIYFGEGSWLTVV.

This clonotype has a count of ten or more. The CDR3 bases are TGTGCCAGCAGCTCCAGACAGGGGAAGGGTTACGAGCAGTTCTTC. Amino acid sequence: CASSSRQGKGYEQFF. The chain carries TRBV13 and TRBJ2-1; 8 bases are a match to TRBD1. The CDR3 is made up of 15 amino acids. The V segment lost 4 bases and the J segment 10 bases; nucleotides outside the gene matches: 12. Germline V gene sequence: CDR1 PRHDT, CDR2 FYEKMQ (reference sequence).